A single TCR beta chain is shown here with its context. During active infection, Seattle patients enrolled and were then monitored through disease. This CDR3 is built from 15 residues. Trimming took 0 bases from V and 8 from J, leaving 15 bases between them. The germline V gene has CDR1 SGHRS and CDR2 YFSETQ. The sample is drawn from a study of blood T cell repertoires in COVID-19. Profiled with immunoSEQ multiplex PCR; TCRdb holds only in-frame clones, not every one. This table holds 300,000 to 400,000 clones, about 91% found once. The specimen sequenced was peripheral blood. The clonotype was recovered from a woman between 25 and 40 years old with COVID-19, enrolled during active disease. The rearrangement links TRBV5-1 to TRBJ2-1; D is perhaps TRBD1 (6 bases). The CDR3 loop is CASSLVDSLRDEQFF. CDR3 DNA sequence: TGCGCCAGCAGCTTGGTGGACAGCCTCCGGGATGAGCAGTTCTTC.